These 15 T cell receptor beta chains were all obtained from the same sample, sequenced in a study of shared clonotypes between healthy human individuals. Some clones are missing from TCRdb's copy, which holds only in-frame ones; the method was immunoSEQ multiplex PCR. This table holds nearly 1 million clones, over 75% found once. Specimen: memory CD4+ T cells sorted from blood. Subset reported: CD45RA-negative fraction. The receptor source for this set is a man younger than 30 in good health.

This sequence joins TRBV28 and TRBJ2-3; tentative D call: TRBD2 (6 bases). Between the trimmed V and J ends, which lost 4 bases and 2 bases, there was a span of 16 bases. This CDR3 contains 16 residues. Germline assignment: CDR1 MDHEN and CDR2 SYDVKM. DNA for the CDR3: TGTGCCAGCAGTTCCCCAGGGAGGACGTTCACAGATACGCAGTATTTT. It codes for CASSSPGRTFTDTQYF.

The chain links TRBV19 to TRBJ1-6; 7 positions agree with TRBD1. Germline V CDR1 and CDR2: LNHDA, SQIVND (reference sequence). CDR3 length equals 15 residues. With V trimmed by 5 bases and J by 5 bases, 6 bases remained unmatched. The CDR3 loop reads CASSLGTAHNSPLHF. CDR3 sequence (DNA): TGTGCCAGTAGTCTGGGGACAGCACATAATTCACCCCTCCACTTT.

The chain is built from TRBV30 and TRBJ2-5; no definite D call. V was pared by 2 bases and J by 2 bases, with 9 bases between. Germline V gene data show CDR1 as GTSNPN and CDR2 as SVGIG (reference sequence). The CDR3 is 13 residues long. The CDR3 DNA reads TGTGCCTGGAGTCGGCAGTATCAAGAGACCCAGTACTTC. Translation gives CAWSRQYQETQYF.

V is TRBV4-1 and J is TRBJ2-7; perhaps TRBD1 as D (6 bases). The length of the CDR3 is 17 residues. The V end was cut by 4 bases, the J end by 0 bases, with 19 bases between. Germline V gene data show CDR1 as MGHRA and CDR2 as YSYEKL. For the CDR3, the DNA is TGCGCCAGCAGCCTCGGGAACAGGGATTTGAGCTCCTACGAGCAGTACTTC. This encodes CASSLGNRDLSSYEQYF.

This chain uses TRBV28 with TRBJ1-5, with 8 nucleotides matching TRBD1. Germline values: CDR1 MDHEN, CDR2 SYDVKM. The trim removed 5 bases at V and 3 bases at J, leaving 15 bases unmatched. The CDR3 has 18 amino acids. CDR3 DNA: TGTGCCAGCAGTCCTCAGGGGGCCGGAGGCTCTTACAATCAGCCCCAGCATTTT. This encodes CASSPQGAGGSYNQPQHF. Based on the CDR3 plus reference TRBV28 and TRBJ1-5, the full variable domain is DVKVTQSSRYLVKRTGEKVFLECVQDMDHENMFWYRQDPGLGLRLIYFSYDVKMKEKGDIPEGYSVSREKKERFSLILESASTNQTSMYLCASSPQGAGGSYNQPQHFGDGTRLSIL.

The sample holds many counts of this clone. The rearrangement links TRBV5-4 to TRBJ1-1; a possible D gene is TRBD1 (6 bases). V lost 4 bases and J lost 5, with 18 bases in between. The CDR3 contains 15 residues. In germline, CDR1 is SGHNT, CDR2 YYREEE (reference sequence). The CDR3 DNA reads TGTGCCAGCAGCACGCGACAGGTGGTGGGGACTGAAGCTTTCTTT. Protein sequence: CASSTRQVVGTEAFF. Looking up the rest from reference TRBV5-4 and TRBJ1-1 gives the full variable domain: ETGVTQSPTHLIKTRGQQVTLRCSSQSGHNTVSWYQQALGQGPQFIFQYYREEENGRGNFPPRFSGLQFPNYSSELNVNALELDDSALYLCASSTRQVVGTEAFFGQGTRLTVV.

This clone appeared a few times. The chain carries TRBV7-8 and TRBJ2-2, with 8 bases matching TRBD2. Unmatched junction bases numbered 8, after V lost 5 bases and J lost 3 bases. The CDR3 contains 16 residues. Germline loops: CDR1 SGHVS, CDR2 FQNEAQ. CDR3 sequence: CASSPPRGGHTGELFF. The CDR3 DNA follows: TGTGCCAGCAGCCCCCCCCGGGGGGGGCACACCGGGGAGCTGTTTTTT.

This clone has ten or more counts. The rearrangement uses TRBV10-3 and TRBJ1-4; 7 nucleotides align to TRBD1. This CDR3 has 14 amino acids. The germline V gene has CDR1 ENHRY and CDR2 SYGVKD. Trimming at V came to 4 bases and at J to 7 bases, leaving 6 bases not matched to a gene. CDR3 bases: TGTGCCATCAGTGCAGGGGGGTCAGGTGAAAAACTGTTTTTT. This codes for CAISAGGSGEKLFF.

The chain uses TRBV5-1 and TRBJ2-5; TRBD2 agrees at 10 bases. The CDR3 consists of 15 residues. V shed 5 bases, J shed 1 base, and the junction held 5 bases outside the gene matches. Germline CDR1 SGHRS, CDR2 YFSETQ. The chain's CDR3 is CASSLAGALQETQYF. The CDR3 DNA follows: TGCGCCAGCAGTCTAGCGGGGGCCCTCCAAGAGACCCAGTACTTC.

This chain joins TRBV5-4 and TRBJ2-4; the match to TRBD1 covers 9 bases. The germline V gene has CDR1 SGHNT and CDR2 YYREEE (reference sequence). There are 14 residues in the CDR3. J was trimmed by 7 bases and V by 3 bases; bases with no gene match: 5. The CDR3 nucleotides read TGTGCCAGCAGCTGGGACAGGGTCTCGAACATTCAGTACTTC. Residues: CASSWDRVSNIQYF.

This chain uses TRBV30 with TRBJ1-1; 8 bases map to TRBD1. Trimming removed 3 bases from V and 3 bases from J; junction bases left unmatched: 6. CDR1 is GTSNPN, CDR2 SVGIG, per germline (reference sequence). This CDR3 has 14 amino acids. As DNA, the CDR3 is TGTGCCTGGAGGGCAGGGGGCCGGTACACTGAAGCTTTCTTT. This translates into CAWRAGGRYTEAFF. The whole variable domain, filled in from reference TRBV30 and TRBJ1-1, reads SQTIHQWPATLVQPVGSPLSLECTVEGTSNPNLYWYRQAAGRGLQLLFYSVGIGQISSEVPQNLSASRPQDRQFILSSKKLLLSDSGFYLCAWRAGGRYTEAFFGQGTRLTVV.

This clone was picked up a small number of times. The CDR3 nucleotides are TGTGCCAGCAGTGAATGGTCCTTCACCTTC. Protein sequence: CASSEWSFTF. The chain employs TRBV6-1 and TRBJ1-2; D unclear. The germline V gene encodes CDR1 MNHNS and CDR2 SASEGT. The CDR3 is 10 residues long. V was cut by 2 bases and J by 13 bases, with 8 bases left in between.

Written as DNA, the CDR3 is TGTGCCTGGAGGACTAGCGGGGGGTCGAGCTCCTACAATGAGCAGTTCTTC. Translation: CAWRTSGGSSSYNEQFF. The chain uses TRBV30 and TRBJ2-1; 13 positions agree with TRBD2. CDR1 GTSNPN and CDR2 SVGIG come from the germline V gene (reference sequence). Losses at the gene ends were 3 bases for V and 0 bases for J; bases not matched to a gene: 5. This CDR3 has 17 residues.

The J gene is TRBJ2-3, the V gene TRBV2; TRBD1 might be the D (6 bases). CDR3 length equals 13 residues. The germline CDR1 and CDR2 sequences are SNHLY and FYNNEI. V shed 7 bases and J shed 5 bases, with 13 bases lying between them. The CDR3, as DNA: TGTGCCAGCATTAGGGGGACACAAGATACGCAGTATTTT. Translated: CASIRGTQDTQYF.

This clone was seen a handful of times. This chain links TRBV30 with TRBJ2-7; 10 positions agree with TRBD2. Germline loops: CDR1 GTSNPN, CDR2 SVGIG (reference sequence). With 7 bases clipped from V and 7 bases from J, the junction kept 7 bases outside the gene matches. The CDR3 spans 12 residues. The CDR3 DNA reads TGTGCCTCGTCTAGCGGGAGAAGGGAGCAGTACTTC. It specifies CASSSGRREQYF. Combining the CDR3 with reference TRBV30 and TRBJ2-7 gives the whole variable domain SQTIHQWPATLVQPVGSPLSLECTVEGTSNPNLYWYRQAAGRGLQLLFYSVGIGQISSEVPQNLSASRPQDRQFILSSKKLLLSDSGFYLCASSSGRREQYFGPGTRLTVT.